The next 30 T cell receptor beta chains were all read from a single sample in a study of CD8+ T cells in alopecia areata. Extracted RNA was reverse transcribed, and the resulting cDNA served as sequencing template. Repertoires were generated with immunoSEQ multiplex PCR, while TCRdb's copy carries only in-frame clones and drops some. The data show over 200,000 clones, around 66% seen once. Stated treatment: oral pan-JAK inhibitor, 5-10 mg twice daily. This specimen consisted of CD4+ T cells sorted from blood, obtained at week 4, from a patient treated with tofacitinib. These receptors were taken from a human donor with alopecia areata.

The chain recombines TRBV9 with TRBJ1-2; D not certain. The V end was cut by 3 bases, the J end by 3 bases, with 12 bases between. This CDR3 contains 14 residues. Germline V gene data show CDR1 as SGDLS and CDR2 as YYNGEE. The CDR3 DNA is TGTGCCAGCAGCGGCAGTCCATCAGACTATGGCTACACCTTC. Encoded protein: CASSGSPSDYGYTF.

J is TRBJ2-1 and V is TRBV7-2; TRBD2 matches at 7 bases. The CDR3 is 14 residues long. The germline CDR1 and CDR2 sequences are SGHTA and FQGNSA. Losses at the gene ends were 4 bases for V and 7 bases for J; bases not matched to a gene: 7. CDR3 region: CASSSQPGGNEQFF. The CDR3 DNA follows: TGTGCCAGCAGCTCCCAGCCGGGGGGTAATGAGCAGTTCTTC.

In this sample, this clone turned up many times. The chain is built from TRBV18 and TRBJ1-2; TRBD1 matches at 11 bases. The CDR3 totals 15 residues. After removal of 2 bases from V and 9 bases from J, the junction contained 8 bases not matched to a gene. CDR1 is KGHSH, CDR2 LQKENI, per germline. The CDR3 bases are TGTGCCAGCTCACCATCAGTCGGACAGGGGGCAAGCTACACCTTC. Translating gives CASSPSVGQGASYTF.

This rearrangement joins TRBV5-5 to TRBJ1-4, with D possibly TRBD1 on 6 matching bases. Germline-derived CDR1 and CDR2 are SGHKS and YYEKEE (reference sequence). Trimming left V 3 bases short and J 7 bases short, with 13 bases between. CDR3 length equals 14 residues. The CDR3 loop reads CASSSGQLGEKLFF. DNA of the CDR3: TGTGCCAGCAGCTCAGGACAGTTAGGTGAAAAACTGTTTTTT.

Of note for this clone: In the same sample, other DNA sequences code for this CDR3. The chain employs TRBV2 and TRBJ2-7; D remains unclear. The CDR3 is 11 residues long. Per the germline V gene, CDR1 is SNHLY and CDR2 is FYNNEI. The V end was cut by 2 bases, the J end by 4 bases, with 3 bases between. The CDR3 DNA reads TGTGCCAGCAGTGAAAAGTACGAGCAGTACTTC. It encodes CASSEKYEQYF.

A note on this clone: This sample also contains other DNA sequences that code for the same CDR3. The rearrangement joins TRBV27 to TRBJ1-6, with TRBD1 matching 11 bases. The CDR3 spans 18 residues. With 5 bases clipped from V and 3 bases from J, the junction kept 9 bases outside the gene matches. CDR1 is MNHEY, CDR2 SMNVEV, per germline (reference sequence). CDR3 DNA sequence: TGTGCCAGCAGTCCGGGACAGGGGGTAGGTGGCTATAATTCACCCCTCCACTTT. Residues: CASSPGQGVGGYNSPLHF.

The rearrangement joins TRBV19 to TRBJ1-1; D is unresolved. This CDR3 comprises 14 residues. Germline V gene lookup returns CDR1 LNHDA and CDR2 SQIVND (reference sequence). The ends were cut back, 5 bases at V and 0 bases at J, with 10 bases in the middle. CDR3 in DNA: TGTGCCAGTAGTGTCGCAGTTATGAACACTGAAGCTTTCTTT. Translation: CASSVAVMNTEAFF.

This clone was seen just once. Other DNA sequences in the same sample also yield this CDR3. The chain couples TRBV29-1 to TRBJ1-1, with D unclear. Trimming took 2 bases from V and 0 from J, leaving 4 bases between them. Germline CDR1 reads SQVTM; CDR2 reads ANQGSEA. This CDR3 contains 12 residues. The CDR3 loop reads CSVELVNTEAFF. DNA for the CDR3: TGCAGCGTTGAACTAGTGAACACTGAAGCTTTCTTT.

This clone has just one count. The J gene is TRBJ1-6, the V gene TRBV5-6; D gene uncertain. Per the germline V gene, CDR1 is SGHDT and CDR2 is YYEEEE. The CDR3 extends over 14 amino acids. Trimming took 4 bases from V and 7 from J, leaving 12 bases between them. The DNA for the CDR3 is TGTGCCAGCAGCCCCAGAGGAGGAAATTCACCCCTCCACTTT. Translating gives CASSPRGGNSPLHF. The entire variable domain, with the rest obtained from reference TRBV5-6 and TRBJ1-6, is as follows: DAGVTQSPTHLIKTRGQQVTLRCSPKSGHDTVSWYQQALGQGPQFIFQYYEEEERQRGNFPDRFSGHQFPNYSSELNVNALLLGDSALYLCASSPRGGNSPLHFGNGTRLTVT.

The gene calls are TRBV29-1 and TRBJ2-3; no firm D call. The V end was cut by 4 bases, the J end by 2 bases, with 13 bases between. The CDR3 consists of 14 residues. Germline V gene sequence: CDR1 SQVTM, CDR2 ANQGSEA. The CDR3 DNA reads as TGCAGCGTTGGGGCCCTTTTATTCACAGATACGCAGTATTTT. Translation gives CSVGALLFTDTQYF.

The chain uses TRBV2 and TRBJ2-7; 9 bases map to TRBD2. Germline assignment: CDR1 SNHLY and CDR2 FYNNEI. V lost 6 bases to trimming and J lost 0 bases; unmatched junction nucleotides: 9. The CDR3 contains 16 residues. The CDR3 nucleotides read TGTGCCAGCAGGAAGCGGGGGGTCGATAACTCCTACGAGCAGTACTTC. Encoded protein: CASRKRGVDNSYEQYF.

This clone was found a few times. The chain is built from TRBV29-1 and TRBJ1-1; TRBD1 might be the D (6 bases). Per the germline V gene, CDR1 is SQVTM and CDR2 is ANQGSEA. This CDR3 contains 14 residues. The V end lost 3 bases, the J end lost 5 bases, and 16 bases lay between the germline ends. This CDR3 reads CSVDGGGQLTEAFF. The CDR3 DNA reads as TGCAGCGTTGACGGCGGGGGGCAGTTGACTGAAGCTTTCTTT.

This clone has just a few counts. The rearrangement uses TRBV5-1 and TRBJ2-4; D unclear. V was shortened by 4 bases and J by 8 bases, with 10 bases between the two germline ends. CDR1 SGHRS and CDR2 YFSETQ come from the germline V gene. The CDR3 sequence is 12 residues long. As DNA, the CDR3 is TGCGCCAGCAGCCCCGGGTTAGACATTCAGTACTTC. It encodes CASSPGLDIQYF.

This chain uses TRBV5-4 with TRBJ2-5, with 12 bases matching TRBD2. Germline loops: CDR1 SGHNT, CDR2 YYREEE (reference sequence). The length of the CDR3 is 16 residues. V lost 3 bases to trimming and J lost 2 bases; unmatched junction nucleotides: 5. This CDR3 reads CASSSSGGAQQETQYF. DNA for the CDR3: TGTGCCAGCAGCTCTAGCGGGGGGGCCCAACAAGAGACCCAGTACTTC.

V usage is TRBV5-1 and J usage is TRBJ1-4; a possible D gene is TRBD1 (6 bases). This CDR3 has 16 amino acids. CDR1 and CDR2 (germline): SGHRS, YFSETQ. Trimming left V 4 bases short and J 8 bases short, with 21 bases between. CDR3 protein: CASSDQSGVGGEKLFF. The CDR3 nucleotides read TGCGCCAGCAGCGACCAGTCAGGGGTCGGAGGGGAAAAACTGTTTTTT.

The chain couples TRBV10-3 to TRBJ1-2; possible D gene TRBD1, 5 bases. The germline V gene encodes CDR1 ENHRY and CDR2 SYGVKD. This CDR3 has 15 residues. The ends were cut back, 9 bases at V and 3 bases at J, with 20 bases in the middle. The CDR3 coding sequence is TGTGCCATTGGTCAACGAAATATGGGACACTATGGCTACACCTTC. This codes for CAIGQRNMGHYGYTF.

The genes are TRBV30 and TRBJ1-2; D is unclear. Trimming took off 8 bases at V and 10 bases at J, with 8 bases between the two ends. Germline V lookup: CDR1 GTSNPN, CDR2 SVGIG (reference sequence). This CDR3 region has 8 residues. CDR3 amino acids: CALGIYTF. The CDR3 DNA sequence: TGTGCCCTGGGGATCTACACCTTC.

The rearrangement uses TRBV9 and TRBJ2-3, with D tentatively TRBD2 (5 bases). CDR1 and CDR2 from the germline V gene are SGDLS and YYNGEE. This CDR3 is built from 13 residues. The V gene lost 2 bases and the J gene lost 5 bases, with 9 bases spanning the gap. The CDR3: CASSVSGGDTQYF. The CDR3 DNA follows: TGTGCCAGCAGCGTTTCTGGAGGAGATACGCAGTATTTT. The full variable domain, completed using reference TRBV9 and TRBJ2-3, is DSGVTQTPKHLITATGQRVTLRCSPRSGDLSVYWYQQSLDQGLQFLIQYYNGEERAKGNILERFSAQQFPDLHSELNLSSLELGDSALYFCASSVSGGDTQYFGPGTRLTVL.

This sequence joins TRBV11-3 and TRBJ2-1; maybe TRBD1 (5 bases). The ends were cut back, 6 bases at V and 8 bases at J, with 14 bases in the middle. CDR3 length: 13 residues. Germline values: CDR1 SGHNT, CDR2 YENEEA. The CDR3 DNA reads as TGTGCCAGCAGGTCAGGGTTTCTTGATGAGCAGTTCTTC. Translation gives CASRSGFLDEQFF.

This clone came up a few times. This chain connects TRBV7-2 to TRBJ2-7, with a tentative D call TRBD2 (5 bases). Looked up from germline, CDR1 is SGHTA and CDR2 is FQGNSA. Between the trimmed V and J ends, which lost 5 bases and 6 bases, there was a span of 11 bases. This CDR3 contains 12 residues. Written as DNA, the CDR3 is TGTGCCAGCAGCATCACTCGGGGCGAGCAGTACTTC. It specifies CASSITRGEQYF.

The genes are TRBV27 and TRBJ2-7; no clear D. Germline values: CDR1 MNHEY, CDR2 SMNVEV (reference sequence). The CDR3 runs to 15 residues. V was trimmed by 2 bases and J by 0 bases, leaving 11 bases between them. CDR3 loop: CASSLVPRSSYEQYF. In DNA, the CDR3 is TGTGCCAGCAGTTTAGTCCCGAGGAGCTCCTACGAGCAGTACTTC.

The table lists this clone with a few counts. V and J are TRBV6-5 and TRBJ2-7; D is perhaps TRBD1 or TRBD2 (6 bases each). The CDR3 is made up of 16 amino acids. Trimming took off 0 bases at V and 1 base at J, with 13 bases between the two ends. Germline CDR1 and CDR2: MNHEY and SVGAGI. The CDR3 DNA follows: TGTGCCAGCAGTTACTCGGGGGGCAGCTTATCCTACGAGCAGTACTTC. Amino acid sequence: CASSYSGGSLSYEQYF.

The chain joins TRBV7-9 to TRBJ2-5, with 10 positions matching TRBD2. Germline CDR1 and CDR2: SEHNR and FQNEAQ (reference sequence). V lost 5 bases to trimming and J lost 0 bases; unmatched junction nucleotides: 9. The CDR3 totals 17 residues. The CDR3 here is CASSRELAGRHQETQYF. CDR3 nucleotides: TGTGCCAGCAGCAGAGAACTAGCGGGGAGGCACCAAGAGACCCAGTACTTC.

The chain couples TRBV18 to TRBJ1-5; the D is unclear. V shed 4 bases and J shed 9 bases, with 10 bases lying between them. The V gene's germline CDR1 is KGHSH and CDR2 LQKENI. This CDR3 is built from 12 residues. This chain's CDR3 is CASSHRNGPQHF. The DNA of the CDR3 is TGTGCCAGCTCACACCGAAACGGGCCCCAGCATTTT.

This clone was seen a single time. This chain uses TRBV30 with TRBJ2-5; D perhaps matches TRBD2 (6 bases). Germline V CDR1 and CDR2: GTSNPN, SVGIG (reference sequence). The CDR3 loop spans 13 amino acids. Between the trimmed V and J ends, which lost 4 bases and 5 bases, there was a span of 14 bases. Written as DNA, the CDR3 is TGTGCCTGGATCATGAGAGGGAGGGAGACCCAGTACTTC. Its translation is CAWIMRGRETQYF.

CDR3 sequence (DNA): TGTGCCTCTAAGCTGCCGGGGACTGAAGCTTTCTTT. Translation: CASKLPGTEAFF. The chain employs TRBV6-5 and TRBJ1-1, with D uncertain. Trimming removed 11 bases at V and 5 bases at J, with 15 bases between. The CDR3 extends over 12 amino acids. The V gene's germline CDR1 is MNHEY and CDR2 SVGAGI.

The gene calls are TRBV29-1 and TRBJ2-5, with no clear D. CDR1 SQVTM and CDR2 ANQGSEA come from the germline V gene. This CDR3 contains 13 residues. Trimming removed 5 bases at V and 4 bases at J, with 14 bases between. The CDR3 nucleotides are TGCAGCGTTCTTAACCCCCCGGGAGAGACCCAGTACTTC. It translates to CSVLNPPGETQYF.

This chain connects TRBV5-1 to TRBJ1-2; tentative D call: TRBD1 (5 bases). This CDR3 has 14 amino acids. Germline V gives CDR1 SGHRS, CDR2 YFSETQ. Trimming shortened V by 4 bases and J by 4 bases, and 14 bases separated the two germline ends. CDR3 residues: CASSPEGQGYGYTF. The CDR3 nucleotides are TGCGCCAGCAGCCCGGAGGGGCAGGGCTATGGCTACACCTTC. The complete variable domain, with remaining parts taken from reference TRBV5-1 and TRBJ1-2, reads KAGVTQTPRYLIKTRGQQVTLSCSPISGHRSVSWYQQTPGQGLQFLFEYFSETQRNKGNFPGRFSGRQFSNSRSEMNVSTLELGDSALYLCASSPEGQGYGYTFGSGTRLTVV.

The sample holds a few counts of this clone. The rearrangement joins TRBV4-2 to TRBJ1-5, with 7 bases that match TRBD1. The germline CDR1 and CDR2 sequences are LGHNA and YNFKEQ. With 3 bases clipped from V and 1 base from J, the junction kept 6 bases outside the gene matches. The CDR3 contains 16 residues. Here the CDR3 DNA reads TGTGCCAGCAGCCAGGCACCGGGACAGAGCAATCAGCCCCAGCATTTT. As protein: CASSQAPGQSNQPQHF.

This chain joins TRBV30 and TRBJ1-5; D ambiguous. V was pared by 4 bases and J by 2 bases, with 12 bases between. Per germline, CDR1 GTSNPN and CDR2 SVGIG (reference sequence). The CDR3 contains 14 residues. The CDR3 nucleotides read TGTGCCTGGAATCCCGTCGATGGCAATCAGCCCCAGCATTTT. Translation: CAWNPVDGNQPQHF.